One sample yielded the 28 T cell receptor beta chains listed below, sequenced in a study of PD-L1 blockade in urothelial cancer. Clones were read by immunoSEQ multiplex PCR, and TCRdb kept only the in-frame ones, dropping some. The sample has 35,000 to 50,000 clones, approximately 80% seen once; the top ten hold about 2.9%. The sequencing here drew on PBMCs, taken around atezolizumab (anti-PD-L1) treatment. The source is a man aged 65 to 85 with urothelial cancer.

This clone was seen once. The chain links TRBV19 to TRBJ2-7; no firm D call. Germline CDR1 reads LNHDA; CDR2 reads SQIVND (reference sequence). The CDR3 runs to 15 residues. Trimming took off 3 bases at V and 3 bases at J, with 15 bases between the two ends. The CDR3 sequence: CASSIAGSDLYEQYF. The CDR3 nucleotides read TGTGCCAGTAGTATCGCAGGATCTGATCTCTACGAGCAGTACTTC.

The V gene is TRBV5-4, the J gene TRBJ2-7; the match to TRBD1 covers 7 bases. In germline, CDR1 is SGHNT, CDR2 YYREEE (reference sequence). Trimming removed 0 bases from V and 9 bases from J; junction bases left unmatched: 15. The CDR3 totals 16 residues. CDR3 nucleotide sequence: TGTGCCAGCAGCTTGGCTCAGGGACAGACTTTGGGACGGCAGTACTTC. This sequence encodes CASSLAQGQTLGRQYF. Full variable domain (missing parts from reference TRBV5-4 and TRBJ2-7): ETGVTQSPTHLIKTRGQQVTLRCSSQSGHNTVSWYQQALGQGPQFIFQYYREEENGRGNFPPRFSGLQFPNYSSELNVNALELDDSALYLCASSLAQGQTLGRQYFGPGTRLTVT.

The CDR3 protein is CASTPGGSSGPSYEQYF. In DNA, the CDR3 is TGCGCCAGCACCCCGGGGGGGTCTAGCGGGCCCTCCTACGAGCAGTACTTC. J is TRBJ2-7 and V is TRBV5-1, with 8 bases identical to TRBD2. The germline CDR1 and CDR2 sequences are SGHRS and YFSETQ. This CDR3 has 17 residues. V trimming: 6 bases; J trimming: 0 bases; junction bases outside the gene matches: 14.

The V and J genes are TRBV25-1 and TRBJ2-1, with no clear D. The CDR3 runs 12 residues. CDR1 is MGHDK and CDR2 is SYGVNS in the germline V gene. With 5 bases removed from V and 6 bases from J, the gap between germline ends came to 8 bases. As DNA, the CDR3 is TGTGCCAGCAGTAAACTCGGCAATGAGCAGTTCTTC. It specifies CASSKLGNEQFF.

This clone was counted between two and nine times. The rearrangement joins TRBV5-6 to TRBJ2-3; TRBD2 matches 7 bases. Per germline, CDR1 SGHDT and CDR2 YYEEEE. V trimming: 1 base; J trimming: 5 bases; junction bases outside the gene matches: 7. The CDR3 is made up of 15 amino acids. The CDR3 coding sequence is TGTGCCAGCAGCTTGTCCGGGGGGATGGGAGATACGCAGTATTTT. Translated, it gives CASSLSGGMGDTQYF.

V usage is TRBV4-1 and J usage is TRBJ1-5; D remains unclear. Trimming cost V 4 bases and J 6 bases, with 16 bases left between them. Germline assignment: CDR1 MGHRA and CDR2 YSYEKL. The CDR3 is made up of 15 amino acids. The CDR3 loop is CASSPSQSLSQPQHF. The DNA for the CDR3 is TGCGCCAGCAGCCCTTCACAGAGTCTGAGTCAGCCCCAGCATTTT.

This chain joins TRBV5-1 and TRBJ2-7, with 9 bases aligning to TRBD1. The CDR3 runs 15 residues. J was trimmed by 3 bases and V by 4 bases; bases with no gene match: 8. The V gene's germline CDR1 is SGHRS and CDR2 YFSETQ. The chain's CDR3 is CASSPPGQGNYEQYF. The CDR3 bases are TGCGCCAGCAGCCCCCCGGGACAGGGAAACTACGAGCAGTACTTC.

CDR3 nucleotides: TGTGCCAGCTCCCTGGGAGGGAACACTGAAGCTTTCTTT. This sequence encodes CASSLGGNTEAFF. The chain recombines TRBV18 with TRBJ1-1; D is unclear. CDR3 length equals 13 residues. Germline V gene lookup returns CDR1 KGHSH and CDR2 LQKENI. The ends were cut back, 6 bases at V and 1 base at J, with 9 bases in the middle. Complete variable domain (other parts from reference TRBV18 and TRBJ1-1): NAGVMQNPRHLVRRRGQEARLRCSPMKGHSHVYWYRQLPEEGLKFMVYLQKENIIDESGMPKERFSAEFPKEGPSILRIQQVVRGDSAAYFCASSLGGNTEAFFGQGTRLTVV.

The chain employs TRBV4-3 and TRBJ2-2; TRBD2 matches at 7 bases. The germline V gene has CDR1 LGHNA and CDR2 YSLEER. The CDR3 is 17 amino acids. The V and J ends lost 1 base and 6 bases, in that order; junction bases with no gene match: 11. The DNA of the CDR3 is TGCGCCAGCAGCCAAGTAAAGGGAGGGGAAAGTCCCGGGGAGCTGTTTTTT. Its protein product is CASSQVKGGESPGELFF.

V usage is TRBV18 and J usage is TRBJ2-1; TRBD1 might be the D (6 bases). This CDR3 comprises 15 residues. The V gene lost 4 bases and the J gene lost 2 bases, with 12 bases spanning the gap. CDR1 KGHSH and CDR2 LQKENI come from the germline V gene. CDR3 amino acids: CASSQGRGPYNEQFF. The CDR3 DNA is TGTGCCAGCTCACAAGGCAGGGGACCCTACAATGAGCAGTTCTTC.

In its sample, this clone was seen a few times. The CDR3 loop is CASNKGSGVGSETQYF. Written as DNA, the CDR3 is TGTGCCAGCAACAAAGGGAGCGGGGTTGGATCGGAGACCCAGTACTTC. The genes are TRBV11-2 and TRBJ2-5; the match to TRBD2 covers 7 bases. Germline values: CDR1 SGHAT, CDR2 FQNNGV. The CDR3 contains 16 residues. V dropped 7 bases and J dropped 5; count of bases not matched to a gene: 16.

The CDR3 protein is CASSFSQTYEQYF. DNA of the CDR3: TGCGCCAGCAGCTTTTCACAGACCTACGAGCAGTACTTC. V gene TRBV5-1 combines with J gene TRBJ2-7; no reliable D call. The germline V gene encodes CDR1 SGHRS and CDR2 YFSETQ. The V end was cut by 2 bases, the J end by 2 bases, with 8 bases between. The length of the CDR3 is 13 residues.

V gene TRBV7-2 combines with J gene TRBJ2-7, with 8 bases lining up with TRBD1. The CDR3 is 14 amino acids. Germline CDR1 and CDR2: SGHTA and FQGNSA. Unmatched junction bases numbered 10, after V lost 5 bases and J lost 7 bases. The CDR3 spells CASSPRTGKGEQYF. The CDR3 DNA is TGTGCCAGCAGCCCTAGGACAGGGAAAGGGGAGCAGTACTTC.

In its sample, this clone was seen a few times. V and J are TRBV4-2 and TRBJ1-3; D ambiguous. The CDR3 length is 14 residues. The germline V and J ends were trimmed by 0 bases and 3 bases, with 6 bases remaining between them. Germline CDR1 LGHNA, CDR2 YNFKEQ. The CDR3 DNA is TGTGCCAGCAGCCAAGATACGGGTGGAAACACCATATATTTT. Translated, it gives CASSQDTGGNTIYF.

The V gene is TRBV4-1, the J gene TRBJ2-5, with TRBD1 matching over 10 bases. CDR1 is MGHRA, CDR2 YSYEKL, per germline. This CDR3 comprises 15 residues. V shed 4 bases and J 6 bases; nucleotides not matched to a gene: 8. The CDR3: CASSLEGDRGKTQYF. The DNA of the CDR3 is TGCGCCAGCAGCCTGGAAGGGGACAGGGGTAAGACCCAGTACTTC.

This clone showed up just a few times. V gene TRBV5-1 combines with J gene TRBJ1-2, with 10 bases identical to TRBD1. The CDR3 loop spans 13 amino acids. CDR1 and CDR2 from the germline V gene are SGHRS and YFSETQ. Germline trimming cut 4 bases from V and 8 bases from J; bases unmatched to any gene: 5. The CDR3 loop is CASSLGQGQGYTF. The CDR3 DNA reads as TGCGCCAGCAGCCTGGGACAGGGGCAGGGCTACACCTTC.

The chain is built from TRBV7-2 and TRBJ2-2, with TRBD1 as a possible D gene (5 bases). V lost 2 bases, J lost 5 bases, and 6 bases lay in between. Germline V CDR1 and CDR2: SGHTA, FQGNSA. The CDR3 is made up of 13 amino acids. Here the CDR3 reads CASSLQGTGELFF. DNA for the CDR3: TGTGCCAGCAGCTTACAGGGAACCGGGGAGCTGTTTTTT.

The rearrangement links TRBV27 to TRBJ2-5; no firm D call. V lost 0 bases to trimming and J lost 5 bases, with 16 bases between them. Per the germline V gene, CDR1 is MNHEY and CDR2 is SMNVEV (reference sequence). The CDR3 has 16 amino acids. The DNA for the CDR3 is TGTGCCAGCAGTTTATCCCCCGGGTTGCTTCCTGAGACCCAGTACTTC. This translates into CASSLSPGLLPETQYF.

This clone was seen a few times. CDR3: CASSQDWGGETQYF. In DNA, the CDR3 is TGTGCCAGCAGCCAAGATTGGGGAGGGGAGACCCAGTACTTC. The rearrangement uses TRBV4-2 and TRBJ2-5; 7 bases fit TRBD2. The CDR3 is made up of 14 amino acids. Germline CDR1 LGHNA, CDR2 YNFKEQ. Germline trimming cut 0 bases from V and 5 bases from J; bases unmatched to any gene: 3.

This clone occurred once. This rearrangement joins TRBV29-1 to TRBJ2-1; 7 bases match TRBD1. CDR1 SQVTM and CDR2 ANQGSEA come from the germline V gene. J lost 4 bases, V lost 3 bases, and 3 bases had no gene match. This CDR3 has 13 amino acids. CDR3 protein: CSVDGTDYNEQFF. The CDR3 DNA follows: TGCAGCGTTGACGGGACAGATTACAATGAGCAGTTCTTC.

DNA of the CDR3: TGTGCCAGCAGTTTAGTGGGGGGAGTCACTGAAGCTTTCTTT. Its translation is CASSLVGGVTEAFF. The chain combines TRBV27 with TRBJ1-1; weak D call: TRBD1 (5 bases). CDR1 MNHEY and CDR2 SMNVEV come from the germline V gene (reference sequence). CDR3 length: 14 residues. The V and J ends lost 2 bases and 4 bases respectively, with 11 bases between them.

V and J are TRBV5-5 and TRBJ2-7; 15 nucleotides line up with TRBD2. The CDR3 has 16 residues. The germline V gene encodes CDR1 SGHKS and CDR2 YYEKEE (reference sequence). Trimming removed 4 bases from V and 7 bases from J; junction bases left unmatched: 9. The CDR3 loop reads CASSPSRTSGRVEQYF. The CDR3 DNA sequence: TGTGCCAGCAGCCCAAGCCGGACTAGCGGGAGGGTAGAGCAGTACTTC.

This chain joins TRBV4-1 and TRBJ1-2; D perhaps matches TRBD1 (5 bases). V was shortened by 4 bases and J by 0 bases, with 12 bases between the two germline ends. The CDR3 is 15 residues long. Germline CDR1 and CDR2: MGHRA and YSYEKL. CDR3 sequence (DNA): TGCGCCAGCAGCCCCGGGCAGGGTGCTAACTATGGCTACACCTTC. It yields the protein CASSPGQGANYGYTF.

The J gene is TRBJ1-2, the V gene TRBV6-5; D might be TRBD1 (6 bases). V lost 5 bases to trimming and J lost 6 bases, with 10 bases between them. From germline, CDR1 is MNHEY and CDR2 SVGAGI. This CDR3 has 12 amino acids. The CDR3 is CASSRRGNGYTF. The CDR3 region has the DNA TGTGCCAGCAGTCGAAGGGGGAATGGCTACACCTTC.

The CDR3 sequence: CASSAGTASYNEQFF. The CDR3 DNA sequence: TGTGCCAGCAGCGCCGGGACAGCCTCCTACAATGAGCAGTTCTTC. V usage is TRBV9 and J usage is TRBJ2-1; TRBD1 matches 7 bases. The V gene end was trimmed by 3 bases and the J gene end by 0 bases; junction bases not matched to a gene: 3. CDR3 length: 15 amino acids. The germline V gene has CDR1 SGDLS and CDR2 YYNGEE. Together with reference TRBV9 and TRBJ2-1, the CDR3 gives the full variable domain: DSGVTQTPKHLITATGQRVTLRCSPRSGDLSVYWYQQSLDQGLQFLIQYYNGEERAKGNILERFSAQQFPDLHSELNLSSLELGDSALYFCASSAGTASYNEQFFGPGTRLTVL.

This rearrangement joins TRBV30 to TRBJ2-1; no definite D call. With 2 bases removed from V and 0 bases from J, the gap between germline ends came to 2 bases. Germline V gene data show CDR1 as GTSNPN and CDR2 as SVGIG (reference sequence). The CDR3 runs to 12 residues. The CDR3 loop is CAWSRSYNEQFF. In DNA form, the CDR3 reads TGTGCCTGGAGTCGCTCCTACAATGAGCAGTTCTTC.

V gene TRBV28 combines with J gene TRBJ1-1, with TRBD1 as a possible D gene (5 bases). This CDR3 has 15 residues. Germline CDR1 MDHEN, CDR2 SYDVKM. V gave up 2 bases and J gave up 8 bases, with 18 bases separating them. CDR3 sequence: CASSLSPGSRKEAFF. The CDR3 DNA reads as TGTGCCAGCAGTTTAAGCCCAGGGTCTAGGAAGGAAGCTTTCTTT.

The rearrangement uses TRBV7-2 and TRBJ2-7; the D gene is possibly TRBD2 (6 bases). Matching the DNA end better, TRBJ2-5 makes the J call doubtful. CDR1 SGHTA and CDR2 FQGNSA come from the germline V gene. The CDR3 length is 15 residues. The CDR3 sequence: CASSPPERAKETQYF. CDR3 DNA sequence: TGTGCCAGCAGCCCCCCGGAGCGGGCCAAAGAGACCCAGTACTTC.